The source of this TCR beta chain is a study of T cell responses to AZD1222 COVID-19 vaccine. Study-level findings and limits: Close to half of all spike-specific TCRs reportedly target regions of the variants that are unmutated.

Concerning this clone: Its antigen remains unknown.

This CDR3 comprises 13 residues. Between the trimmed V and J ends, which lost 4 bases and 7 bases, there was a span of 11 bases. The germline V gene has CDR1 PRHDT and CDR2 FYEKMQ (reference sequence). Here immunoSEQ multiplex PCR was the method, and the copy in TCRdb shows in-frame clones only, minus some. The table shows under 300,000 clones, with 93% occurring only once. Sample: peripheral blood, taken on day 0 of AZD1222 vaccination. The V and J genes are TRBV13 and TRBJ1-5; D may be TRBD1 (5 bases). This TCR was recovered from an adult in good health. Here the CDR3 DNA reads TGTGCCAGCAGCTACTCAGGGTTACAGCCCCAGCATTTT. As protein: CASSYSGLQPQHF.